The clone carrying this T cell receptor beta chain was seen a few times. The entry originates in a study of blood T cells in healthy people across ages. Then a second PCR, running roughly 6 to 12 cycles, was carried out with a sample-barcoded 5' primer and a J-beta primer mix. TCRdb re-analysed the 5' RACE reads in MiXCR, keeping a single row per CDR3 protein. The sample holds 550,000 to 700,000 distinct CDR3 sequences; 25% to 30% are singletons and the top ten take around a sixth. The source is a woman aged 70-85 years in good health. Sequenced input: blood.

CDR3 in amino acids: CASSGTNTEAFF. CDR3 DNA: TGTGCCAGCAGCGGTACGAACACTGAAGCTTTCTTT. J is TRBJ1-1 and V is TRBV7-9; D is unresolved. Trimming left V 5 bases short and J 1 base short, with 5 bases between. Germline lookup yields CDR1 SEHNR and CDR2 FQNEAQ (reference sequence). The CDR3 runs to 12 residues.